The entry that follows covers one T cell receptor beta chain sequence. Data came from immunoSEQ multiplex PCR; TCRdb stores just in-frame clones and leaves some out. The top ten clones hold 0.36% of a sample with 2 million to 3 million clones, roughly 93% of them seen once. This sample is part of a study of shared clonotypes between healthy human individuals. Per germline, CDR1 SGHNT and CDR2 YENEEA. The CDR3 runs to 17 residues. The J segment lost 9 bases and the V segment lost 0 bases, leaving 11 bases of the junction unmatched. The sample consisted of naive CD4+ T cells from PBMCs. Subset meaning: CD45RA+ positively selected. The chain couples TRBV11-3 to TRBJ2-1; TRBD2 agrees at 10 bases. This TCR was recovered from a man aged 18-30 years in good health. Some clones in this sample may be carry-over from other donors' samples. The DNA for the CDR3 is TGTGCCAGCAGCTTAGAAGCCCTAGCGGGAGAAACGATTGAGCAGTTCTTC. Protein product: CASSLEALAGETIEQFF. Full variable domain (missing parts from reference TRBV11-3 and TRBJ2-1): EAGVVQSPRYKIIEKKQPVAFWCNPISGHNTLYWYLQNLGQGPELLIRYENEEAVDDSQLPKDRFSAERLKGVDSTLKIQPAELGDSAVYLCASSLEALAGETIEQFFGPGTRLTVL.